Shown below are 8 T cell receptor beta chains from a single sample sequenced in a study of CD8 T cells in Susac syndrome. When the RNA was reverse transcribed, random hexamers were used with an input of about 0.5 to 1 ug. TCRdb re-called the immunoSEQ multiplex PCR reads with MiXCR, one entry per CDR3 protein. Of around 180,000 distinct CDR3 sequences in the sample, approximately 95% were seen once. The sequenced material came from CD8+ T cells from PBMCs. The receptors come from a human donor with multiple sclerosis.

The rearrangement joins TRBV28 to TRBJ2-2; D is possibly TRBD2 (5 bases). This CDR3 contains 13 residues. The V end was cut by 3 bases, the J end by 8 bases, with 10 bases between. Germline values: CDR1 MDHEN, CDR2 SYDVKM. CDR3 loop: CASSFEGGGELFF. CDR3 coding DNA: TGTGCCAGCAGTTTTGAGGGTGGAGGGGAGCTGTTTTTT.

This clonotype was detected once. This chain connects TRBV2 to TRBJ2-5, with D unresolved. The CDR3 covers 12 residues. Germline-derived CDR1 and CDR2 are SNHLY and FYNNEI. V dropped 3 bases and J dropped 5 bases, with 7 bases sitting between them. The CDR3 loop is CASSEDLETQYF. CDR3 nucleotides: TGTGCCAGCAGTGAGGATTTGGAGACCCAGTACTTC.

The chain combines TRBV25-1 with TRBJ2-7; unclear D gene. Trimming cost V 8 bases and J 0 bases, with 5 bases left between them. The CDR3 is 11 residues long. CDR1 and CDR2 (germline): MGHDK, SYGVNS. The CDR3 reads CASGFSYEQYF. CDR3 coding DNA: TGTGCCAGCGGATTCTCCTACGAGCAGTACTTC.

This chain uses TRBV7-3 with TRBJ2-7; 8 nucleotides line up with TRBD1. J gave up 9 bases and V 5 bases, and 18 bases lay outside the gene matches. Germline V gene sequence: CDR1 SGHTA, CDR2 FQGTGA. This CDR3 has 16 amino acids. The CDR3 reads CASSQPNQGTGIGQYF. The DNA of the CDR3 is TGTGCCAGCAGCCAACCTAATCAGGGGACAGGAATCGGGCAGTACTTC.

This clonotype was found once. The V gene is TRBV3-1, the J gene TRBJ2-5, with no clear D. CDR3 length equals 12 residues. CDR1 is LGHDT and CDR2 is YNNKEL in the germline V gene (reference sequence). The V and J ends lost 3 bases and 2 bases respectively, with 4 bases between them. The CDR3 reads CASSHLQETQYF. Here the CDR3 DNA reads TGTGCCAGCAGCCACCTACAAGAGACCCAGTACTTC.

This clonotype was seen a single time. V is TRBV5-1 and J is TRBJ2-1; D remains unclear. The CDR3 is 14 amino acids. Germline CDR1 reads SGHRS; CDR2 reads YFSETQ. Trimming pared 6 bases from V and 0 bases from J, leaving 10 bases between. CDR3 sequence (DNA): TGCGCCAGCAAGGGCCTTAGCTCCTACAATGAGCAGTTCTTC. Protein product: CASKGLSSYNEQFF.

V gene TRBV3-1 combines with J gene TRBJ1-6; D unresolved. The V and J ends lost 4 bases and 4 bases respectively, with 8 bases between them. This CDR3 spans 14 amino acids. The V gene's germline CDR1 is LGHDT and CDR2 YNNKEL (reference sequence). Here the CDR3 reads CASSPTDYNSPLHF. CDR3 DNA: TGTGCCAGCAGCCCGACGGATTATAATTCACCCCTCCACTTT. The variable domain in full, with the rest retrieved from reference TRBV3-1 and TRBJ1-6, is DTAVSQTPKYLVTQMGNDKSIKCEQNLGHDTMYWYKQDSKKFLKIMFSYNNKELIINETVPNRFSPKSPDKAHLNLHINSLELGDSAVYFCASSPTDYNSPLHFGNGTRLTVT.

The rearrangement joins TRBV4-1 to TRBJ1-2; D possibly corresponds to TRBD1 (5 bases). Looked up from germline, CDR1 is MGHRA and CDR2 is YSYEKL. The CDR3 length is 15 residues. Trimming left V 0 bases short and J 5 bases short, with 13 bases between. Here the CDR3 reads CASSQDKGLIYGYTF. CDR3 coding DNA: TGCGCCAGCAGCCAAGATAAGGGACTCATATATGGCTACACCTTC.